This T cell receptor beta chain came from a study of T cell repertoires in cytomegalovirus infection. Points from the study as a whole: Carriers of CMV and the relevant HLA type were discriminated by public TCR beta frequency.

TCRdb re-derived calls from the reads in MiXCR, one entry per CDR3 protein. The table lists 210,000 or so distinct CDR3 sequences, 6% to 8% of them singletons. V dropped 6 bases and J dropped 3 bases, with 18 bases sitting between them. Germline CDR1 LNHDA, CDR2 SQIVND (reference sequence). The length of the CDR3 is 16 residues. In this sample, this clonotype turned up many times. Its antigen is undetermined. This TCR derives from a human donor in good health (CMV status not recorded). Some clones in this sample may be carry-over from other donors' samples. The rearrangement joins TRBV19 to TRBJ2-1; tentatively, D is TRBD1 (8 bases). Sequencing was done on a sample of PBMCs. CDR3 DNA sequence: TGTGCCAGTAGGGGGAGGGGACAGGCCGTCTACAATGAGCAGTTCTTC. It yields the protein CASRGRGQAVYNEQFF.